This T cell receptor beta chain was retrieved from a study of OX40 agonist ivuxolimab in advanced cancers. Germline V gene data show CDR1 as SGDLS and CDR2 as YYNGEE. The CDR3 contains 15 residues. V was pared by 4 bases and J by 7 bases, with 6 bases of the junction left unmatched. Sequenced by immunoSEQ multiplex PCR; TCRdb stores in-frame clones only, minus some. The table shows about 68,000 clones, with 75% to 95% occurring only once. The material was CD4+ or CD8+ T cells sorted from blood, obtained in a trial of the OX40 agonist ivuxolimab. This TCR derives from an adult with an advanced solid tumor such as melanoma, head and neck, liver or kidney cancer. The gene calls are TRBV9 and TRBJ2-3; TRBD2 aligns across 13 bases. CDR3 sequence (DNA): TGTGCCAGCAGCCCGACTAGCGGGGGGCAACATACGCAGTATTTT. It codes for CASSPTSGGQHTQYF.